Below, one T cell receptor (beta chain) is given with its context. Generated by immunoSEQ multiplex PCR, the TCRdb table keeps only in-frame clones and is missing some. In the table there are tens of thousands of clones, around 90% of which are singletons. These data are taken from a study of control samples from healthy donors and cancer patients. From germline, CDR1 is SGHVS and CDR2 FQNEAQ. CDR3 length: 14 amino acids. Trimming shortened V by 5 bases and J by 0 bases, and 9 bases separated the two germline ends. The receptor's source is a man in his 60s with colorectal cancer. This rearrangement joins TRBV7-8 to TRBJ2-3; D unresolved. The specimen was PBMCs. The CDR3 is CASSPPGSTDTQYF. The CDR3 nucleotides are TGTGCCAGCAGCCCTCCGGGCAGCACAGATACGCAGTATTTT.